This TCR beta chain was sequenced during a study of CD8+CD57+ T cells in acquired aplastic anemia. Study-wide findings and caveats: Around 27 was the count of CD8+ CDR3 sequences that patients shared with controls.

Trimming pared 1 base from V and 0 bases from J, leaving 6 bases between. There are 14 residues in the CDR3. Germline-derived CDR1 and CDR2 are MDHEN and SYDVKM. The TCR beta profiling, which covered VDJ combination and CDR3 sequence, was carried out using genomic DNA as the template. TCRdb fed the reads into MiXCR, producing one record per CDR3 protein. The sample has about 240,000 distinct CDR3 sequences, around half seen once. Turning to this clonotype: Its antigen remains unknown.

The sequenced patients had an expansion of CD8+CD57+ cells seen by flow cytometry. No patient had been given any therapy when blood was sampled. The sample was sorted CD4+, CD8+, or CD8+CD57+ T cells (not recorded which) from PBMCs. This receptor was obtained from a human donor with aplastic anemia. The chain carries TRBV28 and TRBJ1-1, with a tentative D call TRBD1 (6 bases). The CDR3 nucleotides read TGTGCCAGCAGTTTATACAGGGTGAACACTGAAGCTTTCTTT. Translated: CASSLYRVNTEAFF.